This T cell receptor (beta chain) was recovered during a study of cytomegalovirus exposure and HLA in healthy donors. TCRdb keeps only in-frame clones here, not all; method: immunoSEQ multiplex PCR. Among about 240,000 clones listed, more than 75% were seen once. The sample comprised PBMCs. The source is a woman in her thirties in good health and CMV-seropositive.

For the CDR3, the DNA is TGTGCCAGCAGTTTACTCCACAGGGGAGGAAGCACTGAAGCTTTCTTT. As protein: CASSLLHRGGSTEAFF. The V and J genes are TRBV27 and TRBJ1-1; 7 nucleotides agree with TRBD1. Germline loops: CDR1 MNHEY, CDR2 SMNVEV (reference sequence). The CDR3 length is 16 residues. Trimming cost V 2 bases and J 4 bases; bases outside gene matches: 10.